This T cell receptor (beta chain) derives from a study of beta chain features in type 1 diabetes. Notes on the study in general: Shorter TCRB CDR3s, moderately but significantly so, marked every one of the four CD4+ subsets in Type 1 diabetes patients.

The isolated RNA, all of it, was reverse transcribed, so expressed TCRB transcripts were what got sequenced. Regulatory, naive and central memory T cell samples averaged roughly 4 million reads. TCRdb's table, derived via immunoSEQ multiplex PCR, lists solely in-frame clones and lacks some. The table shows over 40,000 clones, with approximately 60% occurring only once. This CDR3 has 16 residues. The germline V gene encodes CDR1 LGHNT and CDR2 FRNRAP. The ends were cut back, 6 bases at V and 0 bases at J, with 15 bases in the middle. With regard to this clone: Its target is not known.

The chain has TRBV12-5 and TRBJ2-4; D is unclear. This receptor was taken from a man younger than 40 with type 1 diabetes. Some clones in this sample may be carry-over from other donors' samples. Sequencing used Tregs from blood. The CDR3 here is CASGLRAKLAKNIQYF. The CDR3 DNA sequence: TGTGCTAGTGGCCTGCGTGCTAAACTAGCCAAAAACATTCAGTACTTC.